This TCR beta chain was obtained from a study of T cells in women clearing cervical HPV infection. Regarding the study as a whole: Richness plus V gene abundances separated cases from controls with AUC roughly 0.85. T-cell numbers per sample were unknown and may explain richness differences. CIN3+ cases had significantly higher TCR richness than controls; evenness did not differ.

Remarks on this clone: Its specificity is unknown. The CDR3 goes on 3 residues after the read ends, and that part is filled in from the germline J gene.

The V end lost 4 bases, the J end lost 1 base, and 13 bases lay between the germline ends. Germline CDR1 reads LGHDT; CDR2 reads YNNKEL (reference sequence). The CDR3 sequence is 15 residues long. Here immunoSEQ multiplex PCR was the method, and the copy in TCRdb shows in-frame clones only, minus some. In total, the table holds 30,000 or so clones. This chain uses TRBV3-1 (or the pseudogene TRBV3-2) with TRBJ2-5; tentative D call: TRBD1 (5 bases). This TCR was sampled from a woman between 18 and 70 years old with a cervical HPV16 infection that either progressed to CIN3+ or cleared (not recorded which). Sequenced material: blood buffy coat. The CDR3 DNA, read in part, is TGTGCCAGCAGCCCCCAAGGGGCGATCCAAGAGACC. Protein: CASSPQGAIQET. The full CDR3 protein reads CASSPQGAIQETQYF.